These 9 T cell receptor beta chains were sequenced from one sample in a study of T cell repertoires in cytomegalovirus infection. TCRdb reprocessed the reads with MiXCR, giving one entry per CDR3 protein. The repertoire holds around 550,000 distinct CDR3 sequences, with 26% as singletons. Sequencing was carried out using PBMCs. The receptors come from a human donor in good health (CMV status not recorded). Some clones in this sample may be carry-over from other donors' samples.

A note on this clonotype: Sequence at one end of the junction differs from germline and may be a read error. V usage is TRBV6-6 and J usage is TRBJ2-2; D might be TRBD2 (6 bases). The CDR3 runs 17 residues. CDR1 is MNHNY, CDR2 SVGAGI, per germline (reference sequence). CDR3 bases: TGTGCCAGCAGTTACCCAATGGGTATTAGCGGCACCAGGGAGCTGTTTTTT. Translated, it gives CASSYPMGISGTRELFF.

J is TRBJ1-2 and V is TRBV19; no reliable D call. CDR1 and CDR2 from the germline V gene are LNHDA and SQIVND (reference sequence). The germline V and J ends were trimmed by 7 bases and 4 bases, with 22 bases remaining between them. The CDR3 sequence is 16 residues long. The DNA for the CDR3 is TGTGCCAGTATCCCGGGGAGCCTTGTGGGATCCTATGGCTACACCTTC. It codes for CASIPGSLVGSYGYTF.

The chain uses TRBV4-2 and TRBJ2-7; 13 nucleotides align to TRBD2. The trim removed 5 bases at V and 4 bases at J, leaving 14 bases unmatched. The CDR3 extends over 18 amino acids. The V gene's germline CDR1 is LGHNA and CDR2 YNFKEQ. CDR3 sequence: CASSSYGTSGTTGYEQYF. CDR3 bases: TGTGCCAGCAGCTCTTACGGGACTAGCGGGACTACAGGGTACGAGCAGTACTTC.

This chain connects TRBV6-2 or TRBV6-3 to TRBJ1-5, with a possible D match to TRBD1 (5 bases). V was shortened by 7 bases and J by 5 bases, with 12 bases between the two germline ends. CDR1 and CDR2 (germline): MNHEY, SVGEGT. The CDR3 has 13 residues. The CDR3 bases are TGTGCCAGCAACCACAGGAGGGATCAGCCCCAGCATTTT. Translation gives CASNHRRDQPQHF.

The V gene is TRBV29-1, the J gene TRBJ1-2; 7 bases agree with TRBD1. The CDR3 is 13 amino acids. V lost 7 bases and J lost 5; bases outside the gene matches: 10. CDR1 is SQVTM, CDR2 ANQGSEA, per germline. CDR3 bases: TGCAGCGCCCAACAGGGGCTTGGATATGGCTACACCTTC. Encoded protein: CSAQQGLGYGYTF. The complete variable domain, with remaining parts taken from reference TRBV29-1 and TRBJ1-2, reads SAVISQKPSRDICQRGTSLTIQCQVDSQVTMMFWYRQQPGQSLTLIATANQGSEATYESGFVIDKFPISRPNLTFSTLTVSNMSPEDSSIYLCSAQQGLGYGYTFGSGTRLTVV.

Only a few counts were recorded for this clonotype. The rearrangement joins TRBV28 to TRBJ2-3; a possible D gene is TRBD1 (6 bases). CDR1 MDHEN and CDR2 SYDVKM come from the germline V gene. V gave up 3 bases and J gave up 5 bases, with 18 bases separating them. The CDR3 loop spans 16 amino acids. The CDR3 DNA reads TGTGCCAGCAGTTTGGCGTCAGGGGCCGCCGTAGATACGCAGTATTTT. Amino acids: CASSLASGAAVDTQYF. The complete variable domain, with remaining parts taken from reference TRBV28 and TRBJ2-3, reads DVKVTQSSRYLVKRTGEKVFLECVQDMDHENMFWYRQDPGLGLRLIYFSYDVKMKEKGDIPEGYSVSREKKERFSLILESASTNQTSMYLCASSLASGAAVDTQYFGPGTRLTVL.

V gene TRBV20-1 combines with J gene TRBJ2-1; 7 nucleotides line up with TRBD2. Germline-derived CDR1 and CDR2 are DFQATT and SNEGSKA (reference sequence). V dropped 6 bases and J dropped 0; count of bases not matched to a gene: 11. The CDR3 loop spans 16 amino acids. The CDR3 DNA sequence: TGCAGTGCCCCAGCGGGACTCACGAGCTCCTACAATGAGCAGTTCTTC. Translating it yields CSAPAGLTSSYNEQFF.

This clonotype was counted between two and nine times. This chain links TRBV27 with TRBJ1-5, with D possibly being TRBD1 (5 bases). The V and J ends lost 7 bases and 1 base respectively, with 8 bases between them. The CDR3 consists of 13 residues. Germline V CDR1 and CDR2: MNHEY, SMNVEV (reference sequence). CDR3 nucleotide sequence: TGTGCCAGCATGGGGGGGAGCAATCAGCCCCAGCATTTT. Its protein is CASMGGSNQPQHF.

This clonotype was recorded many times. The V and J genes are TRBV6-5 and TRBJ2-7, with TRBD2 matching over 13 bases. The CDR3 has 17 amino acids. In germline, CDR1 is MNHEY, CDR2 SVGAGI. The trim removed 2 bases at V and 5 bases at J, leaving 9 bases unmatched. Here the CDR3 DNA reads TGTGCCAGCAGTTACACGGGACTAGCGGGACCCGGCGACGAGCAGTACTTC. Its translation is CASSYTGLAGPGDEQYF.